Shown below are 5 T cell receptor beta chains from a single sample sequenced in a study of T cell responses to AZD1222 COVID-19 vaccine. The data were produced by immunoSEQ multiplex PCR, yet TCRdb's version contains in-frame clones alone and is incomplete. Of about 85,000 clones detected, roughly nine tenths appear once; the ten largest clones hold around 3%. The source was peripheral blood, collected on day 0 of AZD1222 vaccination. These receptors were collected from an adult in good health.

This clone was observed a single time. The gene calls are TRBV2 and TRBJ2-7; tentative D call: TRBD1 (6 bases). The CDR3 sequence is 16 residues long. The V gene lost 0 bases and the J gene lost 2 bases, with 14 bases spanning the gap. Germline CDR1 is SNHLY and CDR2 is FYNNEI. This CDR3 is CASSEALGAGAYEQYF. DNA of the CDR3: TGTGCCAGCAGTGAAGCGCTGGGGGCAGGAGCCTACGAGCAGTACTTC.

This sequence joins TRBV5-6 and TRBJ2-7; 7 bases map to TRBD2. CDR3 length: 15 residues. The V gene's germline CDR1 is SGHDT and CDR2 YYEEEE. Trimming at V came to 2 bases and at J to 0 bases, leaving 5 bases not matched to a gene. The CDR3 sequence is CASSLGTINSYEQYF. CDR3 in DNA: TGTGCCAGCAGCTTAGGGACTATAAACTCCTACGAGCAGTACTTC.

The CDR3 DNA sequence: TGTGCCAGTAGTACCTCGGCGGGGGGCAAAGATACGCAGTATTTT. It encodes CASSTSAGGKDTQYF. The chain joins TRBV19 to TRBJ2-3; 8 bases align to TRBD2. CDR1 is LNHDA, CDR2 SQIVND, per germline (reference sequence). The CDR3 runs to 15 residues. V shed 4 bases, J shed 5 bases, and the junction held 8 bases outside the gene matches.

This chain links TRBV5-6 with TRBJ2-1; TRBD1 agrees at 8 bases. V lost 3 bases and J lost 7; bases outside the gene matches: 3. CDR1 and CDR2 (germline): SGHDT, YYEEEE. CDR3 length equals 13 residues. CDR3 nucleotide sequence: TGTGCCAGCAGCTCTCAGGGGGCTAATGAGCAGTTCTTC. This translates into CASSSQGANEQFF.

This clone was recorded only once. The CDR3 bases are TGTGCCAGCAGTTCAATCTTGGGGGGGCCTGGGGCCAACGTCCTGACTTTC. Amino acids: CASSSILGGPGANVLTF. This chain connects TRBV6-2 or TRBV6-3 to TRBJ2-6; perhaps TRBD2 as D (7 bases). Per the germline V gene, CDR1 is MNHEY and CDR2 is SVGEGT. The CDR3 runs to 17 residues. With 4 bases removed from V and 2 bases from J, the gap between germline ends came to 15 bases.